The rows below give T cell receptor beta chains drawn from one sample of a study of lymphopenia after photon versus proton radiotherapy. Profiling relied on immunoSEQ multiplex PCR, and the TCRdb table lists in-frame clones only, not all of them. Of about 83,000 clones listed, around 83% are singletons. Sequences were derived from peripheral blood, sampled from a patient treated with proton-based radiotherapy. The receptors derive from a man aged 60 to 75 with pancreatic cancer. Both conserved end residues are part of each CDR3. The order of the fields is J gene, clone size, V gene, D gene, CDR3 protein, CDR3 DNA. The D gene is left open where the match is weak. Clone sizes are given selectively: once, few, many, or a class where the clone is expanded.

j_gene: TRBJ2-2; abundance: .; v_gene: TRBV6-6; d_gene: .; CDR3aa: CASSYSAANTGELFF; CDR3nt: TGTGCCAGCAGTTACTCGGCAGCGAACACCGGGGAGCTGTTTTTT
j_gene: TRBJ2-4; abundance: .; v_gene: TRBV10-2; d_gene: TRBD1; CDR3aa: CASSEPFRDSNRMLAKNIQYF; CDR3nt: TGCGCCAGCAGTGAACCCTTCCGGGACAGCAATAGAATGTTAGCCAAAAACATTCAGTACTTC
j_gene: TRBJ1-5; abundance: few; v_gene: TRBV2; d_gene: .; CDR3aa: CASSRDLRPQHF; CDR3nt: TGTGCCAGCAGTCGGGATCTGCGGCCCCAGCATTTT
j_gene: TRBJ2-7; abundance: .; v_gene: TRBV28; d_gene: .; CDR3aa: CASSLGGAGGGYEQYF; CDR3nt: TGTGCCAGCAGCCTAGGGGGGGCCGGAGGTGGATACGAGCAGTACTTC
j_gene: TRBJ2-3; abundance: .; v_gene: TRBV30; d_gene: .; CDR3aa: CAWAGGQNTQYF; CDR3nt: TGTGCCTGGGCGGGTGGACAGAATACGCAGTATTTT
j_gene: TRBJ2-2; abundance: .; v_gene: TRBV2; d_gene: TRBD2; CDR3aa: CASRRLAGGELFF; CDR3nt: TGTGCCAGCAGGAGACTAGCGGGAGGGGAGCTGTTTTTT
j_gene: TRBJ1-1; abundance: .; v_gene: TRBV9; d_gene: .; CDR3aa: CASSPKGGTEAFF; CDR3nt: TGTGCCAGCAGCCCTAAGGGGGGCACTGAAGCTTTCTTT
j_gene: TRBJ2-2; abundance: .; v_gene: TRBV18; d_gene: .; CDR3aa: CASSPSTSNTGELFF; CDR3nt: TGTGCCAGCTCACCGTCAACATCGAACACCGGGGAGCTGTTTTTT
j_gene: TRBJ2-7; abundance: .; v_gene: TRBV18; d_gene: .; CDR3aa: CASSRQEIYEQYF; CDR3nt: TGTGCCAGCTCACGACAGGAGATTTACGAGCAGTACTTC
j_gene: TRBJ1-1; abundance: .; v_gene: TRBV5-1; d_gene: .; CDR3aa: CASSLVKGKNTEAFF; CDR3nt: TGCGCCAGCAGCTTGGTTAAAGGGAAGAACACTGAAGCTTTCTTT
j_gene: TRBJ1-1; abundance: .; v_gene: TRBV7-9; d_gene: .; CDR3aa: CASTGSTEAFF; CDR3nt: TGTGCCAGCACAGGGAGCACTGAAGCTTTCTTT
j_gene: TRBJ1-5; abundance: .; v_gene: TRBV9; d_gene: TRBD1; CDR3aa: CASSGTGSNQPQHF; CDR3nt: TGTGCCAGCAGCGGGACAGGGAGCAATCAGCCCCAGCATTTT
j_gene: TRBJ2-1; abundance: .; v_gene: TRBV14; d_gene: .; CDR3aa: CASSQVGFEQFF; CDR3nt: TGTGCCAGCAGCCAAGTCGGTTTTGAGCAGTTCTTC
j_gene: TRBJ2-7; abundance: .; v_gene: TRBV28; d_gene: .; CDR3aa: CASKGSLPDEQYF; CDR3nt: TGTGCCAGCAAGGGGAGTTTACCGGACGAGCAGTACTTC
j_gene: TRBJ1-3; abundance: .; v_gene: TRBV6-1; d_gene: .; CDR3aa: CASGGPFDGNTIYF; CDR3nt: TGTGCCAGCGGAGGACCCTTCGATGGAAACACCATATATTTT
j_gene: TRBJ2-3; abundance: .; v_gene: TRBV27; d_gene: .; CDR3aa: CASSPKTQGTDTQYF; CDR3nt: TGTGCCAGCAGCCCCAAGACCCAGGGCACAGATACGCAGTATTTT
j_gene: TRBJ2-2; abundance: once; v_gene: TRBV5-4; d_gene: TRBD2; CDR3aa: CASSVTSGSSGELFF; CDR3nt: TGTGCCAGCAGCGTGACTAGCGGGAGTTCCGGGGAGCTGTTTTTT
j_gene: TRBJ1-5; abundance: many; v_gene: TRBV28; d_gene: .; CDR3aa: CASQLKFEAGHYTVGPQHF; CDR3nt: TGTGCCAGCCAATTAAAATTTGAGGCGGGACATTACACTGTTGGGCCCCAGCATTTT
j_gene: TRBJ2-1; abundance: .; v_gene: TRBV4-3; d_gene: .; CDR3aa: CASSRRASSYNEQFF; CDR3nt: TGCGCCAGCAGCCGAAGGGCGAGCTCTTACAATGAGCAGTTCTTC
j_gene: TRBJ1-5; abundance: once; v_gene: TRBV6-1; d_gene: .; CDR3aa: CASRGDTGNQPQHF; CDR3nt: TGTGCCAGCAGGGGCGACACCGGCAATCAGCCCCAGCATTTT
j_gene: TRBJ2-7; abundance: .; v_gene: TRBV7-2; d_gene: TRBD2; CDR3aa: CASSPGGGIREQYF; CDR3nt: TGTGCCAGCAGCCCCGGGGGAGGGATCCGCGAGCAGTACTTC
j_gene: TRBJ2-7; abundance: .; v_gene: TRBV27; d_gene: TRBD1; CDR3aa: CASRGQGIYEQYF; CDR3nt: TGTGCCAGCAGAGGACAGGGGATTTACGAGCAGTACTTC
j_gene: TRBJ2-7; abundance: .; v_gene: TRBV6-5; d_gene: TRBD1; CDR3aa: CASSLEGQGVGEQYF; CDR3nt: TGTGCCAGCAGTCTCGAGGGGCAGGGGGTAGGGGAGCAGTACTTC
j_gene: TRBJ2-7; abundance: .; v_gene: TRBV27; d_gene: .; CDR3aa: CASSLMRGNEQYF; CDR3nt: TGTGCCAGCAGTTTAATGAGGGGAAACGAGCAGTACTTC
j_gene: TRBJ2-7; abundance: .; v_gene: TRBV7-9; d_gene: .; CDR3aa: CASSLDRFEQYF; CDR3nt: TGTGCCAGCAGCTTAGACCGCTTCGAGCAGTACTTC
j_gene: TRBJ2-1; abundance: .; v_gene: TRBV28; d_gene: TRBD1; CDR3aa: CASHRHRTGDEQFF; CDR3nt: TGTGCCAGCCATCGCCACAGGACAGGGGATGAGCAGTTCTTC
j_gene: TRBJ1-1; abundance: .; v_gene: TRBV4-1; d_gene: .; CDR3aa: CASSQGRTENAEAFF; CDR3nt: TGCGCCAGCAGCCAAGGACGGACGGAGAACGCTGAAGCTTTCTTT
j_gene: TRBJ2-3; abundance: once; v_gene: TRBV4-2; d_gene: TRBD2; CDR3aa: CASSSSGRGTDTQYF; CDR3nt: TGTGCCAGCAGCTCTAGCGGGAGAGGCACAGATACGCAGTATTTT
j_gene: TRBJ1-3; abundance: few; v_gene: TRBV29-1; d_gene: TRBD1; CDR3aa: CSALGTGTGNTIYF; CDR3nt: TGCAGCGCCCTGGGGACAGGGACTGGAAACACCATATATTTT
j_gene: TRBJ1-2; abundance: .; v_gene: TRBV28; d_gene: .; CDR3aa: CASSLGGPPHGYTF; CDR3nt: TGTGCCAGCAGTCTTGGGGGCCCACCCCATGGCTACACCTTC
j_gene: TRBJ2-2; abundance: .; v_gene: TRBV4-2; d_gene: TRBD2; CDR3aa: CASSQDLLAGTNTGELFF; CDR3nt: TGTGCCAGCAGCCAAGATTTACTAGCGGGAACTAACACCGGGGAGCTGTTTTTT
j_gene: TRBJ1-1; abundance: .; v_gene: TRBV7-9; d_gene: .; CDR3aa: CASSLVGNWNTEAFF; CDR3nt: TGTGCCAGCAGCTTAGTGGGAAACTGGAACACTGAAGCTTTCTTT
j_gene: TRBJ2-7; abundance: .; v_gene: TRBV7-2; d_gene: TRBD2; CDR3aa: CASSPGLAVYEQYF; CDR3nt: TGTGCCAGCAGCCCCGGACTAGCGGTATACGAGCAGTACTTC
j_gene: TRBJ1-5; abundance: .; v_gene: TRBV18; d_gene: TRBD1; CDR3aa: CASSLKRRTGTGGNQPQHF; CDR3nt: TGTGCCAGCTCACTTAAACGAAGGACAGGGACGGGCGGCAATCAGCCCCAGCATTTT
j_gene: TRBJ1-2; abundance: .; v_gene: TRBV7-3; d_gene: .; CDR3aa: CASSPRQGVTDGYTF; CDR3nt: TGTGCCAGCAGCCCTCGCCAGGGCGTAACTGATGGCTACACCTTC
j_gene: TRBJ2-7; abundance: .; v_gene: TRBV6-1; d_gene: TRBD2; CDR3aa: CATSLVAGVPYEQYF; CDR3nt: TGTGCCACCAGTTTAGTAGCGGGAGTACCCTACGAGCAGTACTTC
j_gene: TRBJ2-3; abundance: .; v_gene: TRBV6-5; d_gene: .; CDR3aa: CASSSRGSSTDTQYF; CDR3nt: TGTGCCAGCAGCTCTAGGGGCTCTAGCACAGATACGCAGTATTTT
j_gene: TRBJ1-5; abundance: .; v_gene: TRBV28; d_gene: .; CDR3aa: CASNSPRRSNQPQHF; CDR3nt: TGTGCCAGCAATTCCCCCCGGCGGAGCAATCAGCCCCAGCATTTT
j_gene: TRBJ2-7; abundance: once; v_gene: TRBV6-5; d_gene: .; CDR3aa: CASSYFSQGEQYF; CDR3nt: TGTGCCAGCAGTTATTTCTCCCAGGGGGAGCAGTACTTC
j_gene: TRBJ1-5; abundance: .; v_gene: TRBV15; d_gene: .; CDR3aa: CATSRDGGARNQPQHF; CDR3nt: TGTGCCACCAGCAGAGATGGGGGGGCTAGAAATCAGCCCCAGCATTTT
j_gene: TRBJ2-2; abundance: .; v_gene: TRBV27; d_gene: .; CDR3aa: CASRGDSGRPGELFF; CDR3nt: TGTGCCAGCAGGGGGGACAGCGGGCGCCCCGGGGAGCTGTTTTTT
j_gene: TRBJ1-2; abundance: .; v_gene: TRBV29-1; d_gene: .; CDR3aa: CSDRIGGYGYTF; CDR3nt: TGCAGCGACCGGATCGGGGGCTATGGCTACACCTTC
j_gene: TRBJ2-1; abundance: .; v_gene: TRBV7-2; d_gene: TRBD1; CDR3aa: CASSLRTGSVNEQFF; CDR3nt: TGTGCCAGCAGCCTCAGGACAGGGTCCGTCAATGAGCAGTTCTTC
j_gene: TRBJ2-5; abundance: few; v_gene: TRBV5-1; d_gene: .; CDR3aa: CASSLGQGIQETQYF; CDR3nt: TGCGCCAGCAGCTTGGGCCAGGGGATCCAAGAGACCCAGTACTTC
j_gene: TRBJ2-5; abundance: .; v_gene: TRBV2; d_gene: .; CDR3aa: CASRRAGIQETQYF; CDR3nt: TGTGCCTCCAGGAGAGCGGGTATTCAAGAGACCCAGTACTTC
j_gene: TRBJ2-7; abundance: few; v_gene: TRBV9; d_gene: TRBD2; CDR3aa: CASSETLGLAGDEQYF; CDR3nt: TGTGCCAGCAGTGAGACGCTGGGACTAGCGGGAGACGAGCAGTACTTC
j_gene: TRBJ2-7; abundance: .; v_gene: TRBV6-5; d_gene: .; CDR3aa: CASSIVGGGAGEQYF; CDR3nt: TGTGCCAGCAGTATCGTAGGGGGGGGCGCAGGTGAGCAGTACTTC
j_gene: TRBJ2-2; abundance: .; v_gene: TRBV6-4; d_gene: .; CDR3aa: CASSVGTGELFF; CDR3nt: TGTGCCAGCAGTGTCGGCACCGGGGAGCTGTTTTTT
j_gene: TRBJ2-6; abundance: .; v_gene: TRBV28; d_gene: TRBD2; CDR3aa: CASSSAGLAGANVLTF; CDR3nt: TGTGCCAGCAGTTCCGCGGGACTAGCTGGGGCCAACGTCCTGACTTTC
j_gene: TRBJ2-7; abundance: .; v_gene: TRBV28; d_gene: .; CDR3aa: CASSLGTFGDEQYF; CDR3nt: TGTGCCAGCAGTTTAGGGACGTTCGGGGACGAGCAGTACTTC
j_gene: TRBJ1-1; abundance: .; v_gene: TRBV9; d_gene: .; CDR3aa: CASSVGVGRTSEAFF; CDR3nt: TGTGCCAGCAGCGTTGGGGTAGGACGGACCTCTGAAGCTTTCTTT
j_gene: TRBJ1-4; abundance: .; v_gene: TRBV28; d_gene: .; CDR3aa: CATEMWGEKLFF; CDR3nt: TGTGCCACCGAGATGTGGGGGGAAAAACTGTTTTTT
j_gene: TRBJ2-3; abundance: .; v_gene: TRBV6-5; d_gene: .; CDR3aa: CASSYTQGLGTDTQYF; CDR3nt: TGTGCCAGCAGTTACACCCAGGGGCTCGGGACAGATACGCAGTATTTT